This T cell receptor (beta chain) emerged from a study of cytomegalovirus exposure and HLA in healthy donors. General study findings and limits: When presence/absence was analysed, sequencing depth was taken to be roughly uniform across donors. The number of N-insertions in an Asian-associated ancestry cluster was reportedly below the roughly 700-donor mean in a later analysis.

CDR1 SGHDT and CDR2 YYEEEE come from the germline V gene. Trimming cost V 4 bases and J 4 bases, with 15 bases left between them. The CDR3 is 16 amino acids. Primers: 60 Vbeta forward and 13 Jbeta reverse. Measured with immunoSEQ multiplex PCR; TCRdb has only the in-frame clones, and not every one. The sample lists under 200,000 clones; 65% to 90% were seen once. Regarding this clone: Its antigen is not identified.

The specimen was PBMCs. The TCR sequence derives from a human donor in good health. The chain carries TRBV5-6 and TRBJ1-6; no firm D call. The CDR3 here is CASSLMETAYNSPLHF. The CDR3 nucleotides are TGTGCCAGCAGCCTTATGGAGACCGCTTATAATTCACCCCTCCACTTT.